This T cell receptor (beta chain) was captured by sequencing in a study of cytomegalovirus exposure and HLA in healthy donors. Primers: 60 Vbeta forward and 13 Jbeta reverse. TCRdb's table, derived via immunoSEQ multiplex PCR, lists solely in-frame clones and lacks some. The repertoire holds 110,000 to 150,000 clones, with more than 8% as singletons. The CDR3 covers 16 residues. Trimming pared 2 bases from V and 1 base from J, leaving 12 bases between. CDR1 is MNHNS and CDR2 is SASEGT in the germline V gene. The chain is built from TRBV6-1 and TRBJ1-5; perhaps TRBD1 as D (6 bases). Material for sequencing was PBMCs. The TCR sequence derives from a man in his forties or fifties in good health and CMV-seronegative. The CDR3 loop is CASSERGQRSNQPQHF. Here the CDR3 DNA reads TGTGCCAGCAGTGAAAGGGGACAAAGGAGCAATCAGCCCCAGCATTTT.